The rows below give T cell receptor beta chains drawn from one sample of a study of beta chain features in type 1 diabetes. Measured with immunoSEQ multiplex PCR; TCRdb has only the in-frame clones, and not every one. The table shows 350,000 to 450,000 clones, with about 14% occurring only once. The sequencing input was naive CD4+ T cells from blood. The receptors originated from a man aged 25 to 40 in good health. The CDR3 runs from the conserved cysteine through the conserved F or W. A D gene is named only where the DNA matches it firmly. Clone size is not always given. Where it is, it says once, few, many or a class for expanded clones.

j_call: TRBJ2-4; d_call: -; clone_size: many; v_call: TRBV7-9; cdr3_aa: CASSLGNIQYF; cdr3_nt: TGTGCCAGCAGCTTGGGGAACATTCAGTACTTC
j_call: TRBJ2-6; d_call: TRBD2; clone_size: few; v_call: TRBV4-3; cdr3_aa: CASSQDTRGASVNILTF; cdr3_nt: TGCGCCAGCAGCCAAGATACGCGGGGGGCCAGTGTCAATATCCTGACTTTC
j_call: TRBJ2-5; d_call: TRBD2; clone_size: -; v_call: TRBV7-2; cdr3_aa: CASSLGLVETQYF; cdr3_nt: TGTGCCAGCAGCCTGGGACTAGTGGAGACCCAGTACTTC
j_call: TRBJ1-1; d_call: TRBD1; clone_size: few; v_call: TRBV18; cdr3_aa: CASSSGQGGTEAFF; cdr3_nt: TGTGCCAGCTCATCAGGACAGGGAGGTACTGAAGCTTTCTTT
j_call: TRBJ2-3; d_call: TRBD1; clone_size: -; v_call: TRBV5-4; cdr3_aa: CASSESGTGARYTQYF; cdr3_nt: TGTGCCAGCAGCGAATCCGGGACAGGGGCTAGATATACGCAGTATTTT
j_call: TRBJ2-1; d_call: TRBD1; clone_size: few; v_call: TRBV30; cdr3_aa: CAWRDRGRSEQFF; cdr3_nt: TGTGCCTGGAGAGACAGGGGGAGGAGTGAGCAGTTCTTC
j_call: TRBJ2-1; d_call: TRBD2; clone_size: -; v_call: TRBV30; cdr3_aa: CAWIGGSFYNEQFF; cdr3_nt: TGTGCCTGGATTGGCGGGAGTTTTTACAATGAGCAGTTCTTC
j_call: TRBJ2-3; d_call: TRBD1; clone_size: -; v_call: TRBV9; cdr3_aa: CASSSWDRNTDTQYF; cdr3_nt: TGTGCCAGCAGCTCCTGGGACAGGAACACAGATACGCAGTATTTT
j_call: TRBJ1-3; d_call: -; clone_size: once; v_call: TRBV4-3; cdr3_aa: CASSHLNRASGNTIYF; cdr3_nt: TGCGCCAGCAGCCACCTCAACAGGGCTTCTGGAAACACCATATATTTT
j_call: TRBJ2-2; d_call: TRBD1; clone_size: few; v_call: TRBV10-3; cdr3_aa: CATRTGLDTGELFF; cdr3_nt: TGTGCCACCCGGACAGGGTTGGACACCGGGGAGCTGTTTTTT
j_call: TRBJ1-1; d_call: -; clone_size: few; v_call: TRBV14; cdr3_aa: CASSRWSGLTDTEAFF; cdr3_nt: TGTGCCAGCAGCCGGTGGTCAGGGTTAACCGACACTGAAGCTTTCTTT
j_call: TRBJ1-1; d_call: -; clone_size: -; v_call: TRBV18; cdr3_aa: CASSSHWNTEAFF; cdr3_nt: TGTGCCAGCTCATCGCACTGGAACACTGAAGCTTTCTTT
j_call: TRBJ1-2; d_call: -; clone_size: -; v_call: TRBV30; cdr3_aa: CAWKSGRDYGYTF; cdr3_nt: TGTGCCTGGAAATCGGGGCGAGACTATGGCTACACCTTC
j_call: TRBJ2-3; d_call: -; clone_size: few; v_call: TRBV5-1; cdr3_aa: CASSLGGADTQYF; cdr3_nt: TGCGCCAGCAGCTTGGGGGGTGCAGATACGCAGTATTTT
j_call: TRBJ2-1; d_call: -; clone_size: few; v_call: TRBV5-1; cdr3_aa: CASSLAGSSYNEQFF; cdr3_nt: TGCGCCAGCAGCTTGGCAGGGAGCTCCTACAATGAGCAGTTCTTC
j_call: TRBJ1-1; d_call: -; clone_size: few; v_call: TRBV19; cdr3_aa: CASSPRRRLNTEAFF; cdr3_nt: TGTGCCAGTAGCCCCCGGAGACGGTTGAACACTGAAGCTTTCTTT
j_call: TRBJ2-5; d_call: -; clone_size: once; v_call: TRBV7-2; cdr3_aa: CASSLAPGTAGETQYF; cdr3_nt: TGTGCCAGCAGCCTAGCCCCCGGGACAGCGGGGGAGACCCAGTACTTC
j_call: TRBJ2-5; d_call: -; clone_size: -; v_call: TRBV2; cdr3_aa: CASSDWGETQYF; cdr3_nt: TGTGCCAGCAGTGACTGGGGAGAGACCCAGTACTTC
j_call: TRBJ2-5; d_call: -; clone_size: -; v_call: TRBV5-6; cdr3_aa: CASSLGSNKETQYF; cdr3_nt: TGTGCCAGCAGCCTCGGAAGCAATAAAGAGACCCAGTACTTC
j_call: TRBJ1-1; d_call: -; clone_size: few; v_call: TRBV25-1; cdr3_aa: CASSERLQGSAFF; cdr3_nt: TGTGCCAGCAGTGAGCGCCTCCAGGGCTCAGCTTTCTTT
j_call: TRBJ1-3; d_call: TRBD1; clone_size: -; v_call: TRBV7-4; cdr3_aa: CASSSNRGLDGNTIYF; cdr3_nt: TGTGCCAGCAGCTCGAACAGGGGGCTTGATGGAAACACCATATATTTT